This TCR beta chain is drawn from a study of cytomegalovirus exposure and HLA in healthy donors. On the study more broadly: Previous work identified 90 million to 130 million unique TCR beta sequences from some 170 million T cells.

Points on this clone: Its antigen is not identified.

Germline V gene lookup returns CDR1 MNHEY and CDR2 SVGAGI. The CDR3 has 13 amino acids. V was shortened by 5 bases and J by 7 bases, with 12 bases between the two germline ends. The PCR ran on 60 Vbeta and 13 Jbeta primers. Sequenced by immunoSEQ multiplex PCR; TCRdb stores in-frame clones only, minus some. The sample contains under 200,000 clones, roughly four fifths of which appear only once. Study results and limitations: HLA alleles were associated with roughly 15,000 TCR beta sequences in a later analysis at 0.05 false discovery rate. Later analysis found that TCR beta chains associated with HLA were more clonally expanded than other, equally common chains.

The origin of this receptor is a young woman in good health and CMV-seronegative. The chain couples TRBV6-5 to TRBJ1-3; perhaps TRBD1 as D (6 bases). Sequencing used PBMCs. The CDR3: CASSRTGSNTIYF. CDR3 DNA sequence: TGTGCCAGCAGTCGTACAGGGTCGAACACCATATATTTT.